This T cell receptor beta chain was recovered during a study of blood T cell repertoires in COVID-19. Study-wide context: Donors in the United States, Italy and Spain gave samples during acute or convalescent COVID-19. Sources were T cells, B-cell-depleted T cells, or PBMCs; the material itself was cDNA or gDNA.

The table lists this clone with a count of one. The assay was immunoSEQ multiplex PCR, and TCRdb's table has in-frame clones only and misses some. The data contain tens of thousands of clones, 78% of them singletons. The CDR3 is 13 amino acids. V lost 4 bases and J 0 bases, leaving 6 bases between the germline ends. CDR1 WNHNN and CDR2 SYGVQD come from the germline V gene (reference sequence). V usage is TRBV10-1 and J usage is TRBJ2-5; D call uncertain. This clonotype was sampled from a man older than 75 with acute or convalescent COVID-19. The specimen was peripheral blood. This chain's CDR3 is CASSGEYQETQYF. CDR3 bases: TGCGCCAGCAGTGGAGAGTACCAAGAGACCCAGTACTTC.